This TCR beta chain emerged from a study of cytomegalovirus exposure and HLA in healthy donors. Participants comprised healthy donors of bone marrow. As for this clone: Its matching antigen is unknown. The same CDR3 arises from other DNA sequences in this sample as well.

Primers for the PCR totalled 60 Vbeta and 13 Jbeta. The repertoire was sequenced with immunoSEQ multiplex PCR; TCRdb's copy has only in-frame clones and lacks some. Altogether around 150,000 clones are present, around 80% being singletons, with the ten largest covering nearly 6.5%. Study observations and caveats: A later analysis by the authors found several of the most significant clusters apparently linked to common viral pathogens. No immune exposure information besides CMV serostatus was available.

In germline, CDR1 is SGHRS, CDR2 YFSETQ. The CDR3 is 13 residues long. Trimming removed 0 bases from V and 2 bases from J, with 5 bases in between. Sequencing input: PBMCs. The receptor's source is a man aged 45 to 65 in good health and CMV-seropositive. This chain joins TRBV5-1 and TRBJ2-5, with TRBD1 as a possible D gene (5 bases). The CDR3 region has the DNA TGCGCCAGCAGCTTGGACAGGCAAGAGACCCAGTACTTC. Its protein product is CASSLDRQETQYF.